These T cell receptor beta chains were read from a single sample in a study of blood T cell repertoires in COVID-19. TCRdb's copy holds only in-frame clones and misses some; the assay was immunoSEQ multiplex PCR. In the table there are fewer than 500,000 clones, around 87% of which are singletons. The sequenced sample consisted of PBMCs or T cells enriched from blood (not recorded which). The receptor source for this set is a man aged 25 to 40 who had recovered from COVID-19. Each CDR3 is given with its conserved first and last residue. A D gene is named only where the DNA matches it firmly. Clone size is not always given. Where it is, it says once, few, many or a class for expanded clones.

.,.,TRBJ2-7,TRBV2,TGTGCCAGCAGTGATATTCTGTTCTCCTACGAGCAGTACTTC,CASSDILFSYEQYF
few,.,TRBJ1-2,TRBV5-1,TGCGCCAGCAGCTTGGAGGCCAGGAACTATGGCTACACCTTC,CASSLEARNYGYTF
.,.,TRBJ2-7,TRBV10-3,TGTGCCATCAGTGAACGTCCAGGGGCCGGCCGATACGAGCAGTACTTC,CAISERPGAGRYEQYF
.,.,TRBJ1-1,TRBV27,TGTGCCAGCAGTCCATACGGCACTGAAGCTTTCTTT,CASSPYGTEAFF
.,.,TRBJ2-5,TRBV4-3,TGCGCCAGCAGCCAAGGTACAGGGAGGGGAGAGACCCAGTACTTC,CASSQGTGRGETQYF
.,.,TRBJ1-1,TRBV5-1,TGCGCCAGCAGCGACATGAACACTGAAGCTTTCTTT,CASSDMNTEAFF
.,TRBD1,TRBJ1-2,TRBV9,TGTGCCAGCAGCGTCGATGCAGGGGGACAAGATGGCTACACCTTC,CASSVDAGGQDGYTF
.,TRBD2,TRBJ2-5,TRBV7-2,TGTGCCAGCAGCACACGCGGGGGTGCCCAAGGGGAGACCCAGTACTTC,CASSTRGGAQGETQYF
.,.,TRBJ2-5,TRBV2,TGTGCCAGCAGTGAAGTTCAGACAACACAAGAGACCCAGTACTTC,CASSEVQTTQETQYF
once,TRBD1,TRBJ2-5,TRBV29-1,TGCAGCGCGGTATCCGGGACAGGCCAAGAGACCCAGTACTTC,CSAVSGTGQETQYF
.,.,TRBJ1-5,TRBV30,TGTGCCTGGAGTCTCTACCGCAAGGGATTCACTAGTCAGCCCCAGCATTTT,CAWSLYRKGFTSQPQHF
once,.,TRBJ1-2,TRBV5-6,TGTGCCAGCAGCCGACGGGGAAGGAGGGACTATGGCTACACCTTC,CASSRRGRRDYGYTF